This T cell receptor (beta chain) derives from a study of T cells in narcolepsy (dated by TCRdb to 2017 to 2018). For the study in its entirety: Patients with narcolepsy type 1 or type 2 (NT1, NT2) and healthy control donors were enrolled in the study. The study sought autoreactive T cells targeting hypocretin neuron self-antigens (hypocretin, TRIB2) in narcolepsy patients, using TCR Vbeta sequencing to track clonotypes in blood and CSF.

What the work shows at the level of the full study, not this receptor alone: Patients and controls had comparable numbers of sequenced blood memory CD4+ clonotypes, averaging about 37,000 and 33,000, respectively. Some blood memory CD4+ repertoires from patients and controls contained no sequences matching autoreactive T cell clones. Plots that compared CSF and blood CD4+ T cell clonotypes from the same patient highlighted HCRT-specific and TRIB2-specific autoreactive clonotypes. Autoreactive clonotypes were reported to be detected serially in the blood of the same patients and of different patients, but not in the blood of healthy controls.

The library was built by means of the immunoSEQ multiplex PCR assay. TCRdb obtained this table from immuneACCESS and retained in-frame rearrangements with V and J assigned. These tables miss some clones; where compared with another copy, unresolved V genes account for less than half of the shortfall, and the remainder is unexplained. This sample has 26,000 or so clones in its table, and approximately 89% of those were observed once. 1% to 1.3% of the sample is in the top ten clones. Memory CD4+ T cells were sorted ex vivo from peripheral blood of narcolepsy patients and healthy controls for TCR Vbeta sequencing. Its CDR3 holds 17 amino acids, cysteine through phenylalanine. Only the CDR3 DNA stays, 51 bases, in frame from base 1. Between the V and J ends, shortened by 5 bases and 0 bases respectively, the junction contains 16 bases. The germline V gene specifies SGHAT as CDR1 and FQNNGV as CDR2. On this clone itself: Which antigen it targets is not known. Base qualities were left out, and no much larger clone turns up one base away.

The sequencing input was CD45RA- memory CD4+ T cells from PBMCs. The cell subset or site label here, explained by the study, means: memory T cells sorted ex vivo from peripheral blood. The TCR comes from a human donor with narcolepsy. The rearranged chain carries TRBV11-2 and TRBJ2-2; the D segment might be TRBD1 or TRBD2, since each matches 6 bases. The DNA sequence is TGTGCCAGCAGCCCTCGAGGGGGAGGATCGAACACCGGGGAGCTGTTTTTT. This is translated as CASSPRGGGSNTGELFF.